These 29 T cell receptor beta chains were sequenced from one sample in a study of response to subunit inactivated influenza vaccine. In TCRdb, the RT-PCR reads were re-called with MiXCR into one record per CDR3 protein. This sample has about 780,000 distinct CDR3 sequences, with around 18% found just once. The source was PBMCs from blood, collected 4 to 6 days after vaccination. These receptors came from a man aged 50 or older who received an inactivated influenza vaccine.

This clonotype appeared many times. This chain links TRBV5-1 with TRBJ2-3; D possibly corresponds to TRBD2 (5 bases). The CDR3 runs 14 residues. The germline V gene encodes CDR1 SGHRS and CDR2 YFSETQ. The V end lost 4 bases, the J end lost 6 bases, and 15 bases lay between the germline ends. The DNA for the CDR3 is TGCGCCAGCAGCCGAGGAGGCGATGGCGATACGCAGTATTTT. It codes for CASSRGGDGDTQYF. Full variable domain (rest looked up from reference TRBV5-1 and TRBJ2-3): KAGVTQTPRYLIKTRGQQVTLSCSPISGHRSVSWYQQTPGQGLQFLFEYFSETQRNKGNFPGRFSGRQFSNSRSEMNVSTLELGDSALYLCASSRGGDGDTQYFGPGTRLTVL.

J is TRBJ1-1 and V is TRBV20-1, with D unclear. CDR3 length: 13 amino acids. Germline CDR1 reads DFQATT; CDR2 reads SNEGSKA (reference sequence). V lost 0 bases to trimming and J lost 7 bases, with 12 bases between them. The CDR3 nucleotides read TGCAGTGCTAGAGATCTAAAGGGAGTTGAAGCTTTCTTT. Its protein product is CSARDLKGVEAFF.

In this sample, this clonotype turned up a few times. The chain employs TRBV12-3 or TRBV12-4 and TRBJ2-1; 11 bases line up with TRBD2. CDR3 length equals 16 residues. With V trimmed by 5 bases and J by 7 bases, 10 bases remained unmatched. CDR3 nucleotide sequence: TGTGCCAGCAGTCCTGTAGCGGGGGGGCCGCGTAATGAGCAGTTCTTC. Its translation is CASSPVAGGPRNEQFF.

This clonotype was picked up a small number of times. The chain employs TRBV5-1 and TRBJ2-3; D remains unclear. Per germline, CDR1 SGHRS and CDR2 YFSETQ. The ends were cut back, 4 bases at V and 0 bases at J, with 12 bases in the middle. This CDR3 is built from 15 residues. In DNA, the CDR3 is TGCGCCAGCAGCCCGCCTGGATCTAGCACAGATACGCAGTATTTT. Its protein product is CASSPPGSSTDTQYF.

The chain employs TRBV5-4 and TRBJ1-6, with D perhaps matching TRBD1 (6 bases). This CDR3 has 19 amino acids. Per the germline V gene, CDR1 is SGHNT and CDR2 is YYREEE (reference sequence). V was shortened by 1 base and J by 5 bases, with 22 bases between the two germline ends. The CDR3 bases are TGTGCCAGCAGCTTGCGAGAGGACGTAAGAGGGGACAATAATTCACCCCTCCACTTT. Protein sequence: CASSLREDVRGDNNSPLHF. The full variable domain, completed using reference TRBV5-4 and TRBJ1-6, is ETGVTQSPTHLIKTRGQQVTLRCSSQSGHNTVSWYQQALGQGPQFIFQYYREEENGRGNFPPRFSGLQFPNYSSELNVNALELDDSALYLCASSLREDVRGDNNSPLHFGNGTRLTVT.

The J gene is TRBJ1-3, the V gene TRBV6-5; D is uncertain. Trimming shortened V by 0 bases and J by 0 bases, and 12 bases separated the two germline ends. Per the germline V gene, CDR1 is MNHEY and CDR2 is SVGAGI. The CDR3 has 17 residues. CDR3 in amino acids: CASSYSRGFNSGNTIYF. The CDR3 DNA reads TGTGCCAGCAGTTACTCACGAGGCTTTAACTCTGGAAACACCATATATTTT.

The genes are TRBV12-3 or TRBV12-4 and TRBJ2-1; D gene unclear. V shed 7 bases and J shed 10 bases, with 8 bases lying between them. This CDR3 is built from 10 residues. The CDR3 DNA follows: TGTGCCAGCAATATAGACGAGCAGTTCTTC. It specifies CASNIDEQFF.

The chain combines TRBV5-1 with TRBJ2-5, with D maybe TRBD2 (6 bases). The CDR3 spans 14 residues. Trimming shortened V by 4 bases and J by 3 bases, and 13 bases separated the two germline ends. Germline CDR1 reads SGHRS; CDR2 reads YFSETQ. CDR3 residues: CASSPRPGEETQYF. The CDR3 DNA sequence: TGCGCCAGCAGCCCTCGGCCGGGGGAAGAGACCCAGTACTTC.

This clonotype was recorded a few times. The V call is TRBV12-3 or TRBV12-4, the J call TRBJ2-5, with 14 bases matching TRBD2. The CDR3 is 14 amino acids. With 8 bases clipped from V and 5 bases from J, the junction kept 4 bases outside the gene matches. The CDR3 here is CASRTSGGWETQYF. The CDR3 DNA reads as TGTGCCAGCCGGACTAGCGGGGGGTGGGAGACCCAGTACTTC.

The V and J genes are TRBV7-9 and TRBJ2-3; 8 bases are shared with TRBD2. The V segment lost 3 bases and the J segment 2 bases; nucleotides outside the gene matches: 10. The CDR3 loop spans 17 amino acids. Germline V CDR1 and CDR2: SEHNR, FQNEAQ (reference sequence). The CDR3 nucleotides read TGTGCCAGCAGCTTGACTGGACTAGCTCTGGTCACAGATACGCAGTATTTT. Protein sequence: CASSLTGLALVTDTQYF. Full variable domain (rest looked up from reference TRBV7-9 and TRBJ2-3): DTGVSQNPRHKITKRGQNVTFRCDPISEHNRLYWYRQTLGQGPEFLTYFQNEAQLEKSRLLSDRFSAERPKGSFSTLEIQRTEQGDSAMYLCASSLTGLALVTDTQYFGPGTRLTVL.

The chain employs TRBV29-1 and TRBJ2-7; 9 bases match TRBD2. The CDR3 covers 16 residues. CDR1 and CDR2 from the germline V gene are SQVTM and ANQGSEA. V gave up 3 bases and J gave up 5 bases; unmatched junction bases: 14. The DNA of the CDR3 is TGCAGCGTTGAGGGCTCAGATGCGGGAGGGACCCACGAGCAGTACTTC. This sequence encodes CSVEGSDAGGTHEQYF.

The J gene is TRBJ2-2, the V gene TRBV27; 7 nucleotides match TRBD1. Germline V gene data show CDR1 as MNHEY and CDR2 as SMNVEV (reference sequence). J gave up 1 base and V 9 bases, and 5 bases lay outside the gene matches. This CDR3 has 14 residues. The CDR3 is CASQTGKNTGELFF. For the CDR3, the DNA is TGTGCCAGTCAGACAGGGAAGAACACCGGGGAGCTGTTTTTT.

In this sample, this clonotype turned up a few times. The genes are TRBV5-4 and TRBJ2-7; the D is unclear. V dropped 1 base and J dropped 4 bases, with 9 bases sitting between them. Germline CDR1 is SGHNT and CDR2 is YYREEE (reference sequence). The CDR3 is made up of 13 amino acids. Written as DNA, the CDR3 is TGTGCCAGCAGCTTGTGGCAGTCTTACGAGCAGTACTTC. This translates into CASSLWQSYEQYF.

The chain carries TRBV29-1 and TRBJ1-1; the D gene is possibly TRBD1 (5 bases). The CDR3 spans 13 residues. The germline V gene encodes CDR1 SQVTM and CDR2 ANQGSEA. In nucleotides, the CDR3 is TGCATAGGAATAGACAGAGCGAACACTGAAGCTTTCTTT. As protein: CIGIDRANTEAFF.

The chain employs TRBV6-2 or TRBV6-3 and TRBJ2-5, with 7 bases that match TRBD1. The CDR3 extends over 15 amino acids. V lost 9 bases and J lost 1; bases outside the gene matches: 11. Germline loops: CDR1 MNHEY, CDR2 SVGEGT. The CDR3 nucleotides are TGTGCCAGACAACAGGGGCAGGCAACCCAAGAGACCCAGTACTTC. Its protein is CARQQGQATQETQYF.

There are a few counts of this clonotype. The CDR3 reads CSARDVVAGVDEQFF. The CDR3 nucleotides are TGCAGTGCTAGAGATGTGGTAGCGGGAGTCGATGAGCAGTTCTTC. The chain is built from TRBV20-1 and TRBJ2-1, with TRBD2 identical over 9 bases. Germline CDR1 DFQATT, CDR2 SNEGSKA (reference sequence). The CDR3 has 15 residues. J lost 8 bases, V lost 0 bases, and 8 bases had no gene match.

The sample holds a few counts of this clonotype. The genes are TRBV6-5 and TRBJ1-4; D unresolved. CDR1 is MNHEY, CDR2 SVGAGI, per germline. V shed 0 bases and J shed 5 bases, with 10 bases lying between them. The CDR3 runs 15 residues. CDR3 loop: CASSYSRVGNEKLFF. Written as DNA, the CDR3 is TGTGCCAGCAGTTACTCAAGGGTGGGGAATGAAAAACTGTTTTTT.

In this sample, this clonotype turned up a few times. This chain joins TRBV20-1 and TRBJ2-3; D gene ambiguous. Germline V CDR1 and CDR2: DFQATT, SNEGSKA (reference sequence). The CDR3 covers 12 residues. Trimming removed 4 bases at V and 4 bases at J, with 9 bases between. The CDR3 sequence: CSATKDPDTQYF. Here the CDR3 DNA reads TGCAGTGCTACGAAGGACCCAGATACGCAGTATTTT.

This chain connects TRBV30 to TRBJ1-5, with 8 positions matching TRBD1. The CDR3 loop spans 13 amino acids. J gave up 7 bases and V 4 bases, and 6 bases lay outside the gene matches. Germline V gives CDR1 GTSNPN, CDR2 SVGIG (reference sequence). CDR3: CAWTGQGGQPQHF. CDR3 DNA sequence: TGTGCCTGGACCGGACAGGGTGGGCAGCCCCAGCATTTT. The variable domain in full, with the rest retrieved from reference TRBV30 and TRBJ1-5, is SQTIHQWPATLVQPVGSPLSLECTVEGTSNPNLYWYRQAAGRGLQLLFYSVGIGQISSEVPQNLSASRPQDRQFILSSKKLLLSDSGFYLCAWTGQGGQPQHFGDGTRLSIL.

V is TRBV3-1 and J is TRBJ1-5; 7 bases agree with TRBD1. V was pared by 5 bases and J by 3 bases, with 4 bases of the junction left unmatched. Germline lookup yields CDR1 LGHDT and CDR2 YNNKEL (reference sequence). This CDR3 has 14 residues. CDR3 DNA sequence: TGTGCCAGCAGCTTTGGGACAGACAATCAGCCCCAGCATTTT. It codes for CASSFGTDNQPQHF. The whole variable domain, remainder taken from reference TRBV3-1 and TRBJ1-5, is DTAVSQTPKYLVTQMGNDKSIKCEQNLGHDTMYWYKQDSKKFLKIMFSYNNKELIINETVPNRFSPKSPDKAHLNLHINSLELGDSAVYFCASSFGTDNQPQHFGDGTRLSIL.

J is TRBJ2-7 and V is TRBV27, with D perhaps TRBD1 (6 bases). CDR3 length: 13 residues. Trimming pared 2 bases from V and 5 bases from J, leaving 10 bases between. Germline V gives CDR1 MNHEY, CDR2 SMNVEV (reference sequence). CDR3 bases: TGTGCCAGCAGTTTACTCGGACAGAACGAGCAGTACTTC. Protein sequence: CASSLLGQNEQYF.

The V call is TRBV24-1, the J call TRBJ2-7; 9 bases are a match to TRBD2. The germline gives CDR1 KGHDR, CDR2 SFDVKD. Trimming at V came to 5 bases and at J to 6 bases, leaving 1 base not matched to a gene. The length of the CDR3 is 12 residues. CDR3 coding DNA: TGTGCCACCAGTGCACTAGCGGGCGAGCAGTACTTC. As protein: CATSALAGEQYF.

This clonotype was observed a handful of times. The chain carries TRBV20-1 and TRBJ2-4, with D uncertain. V shed 2 bases and J shed 9 bases, with 8 bases lying between them. The CDR3 covers 11 residues. Germline assignment: CDR1 DFQATT and CDR2 SNEGSKA (reference sequence). CDR3 protein: CSARSFSIQYF. CDR3 nucleotides: TGCAGTGCTAGATCTTTTAGCATTCAGTACTTC.

The gene calls are TRBV7-2 and TRBJ2-6; D call uncertain. The CDR3 contains 17 residues. CDR1 and CDR2 (germline): SGHTA, FQGNSA. V was trimmed by 1 base and J by 0 bases, leaving 10 bases between them. CDR3 protein: CASSLVASSSGANVLTF. The CDR3 DNA reads TGTGCCAGCAGCTTAGTGGCCAGTTCCTCTGGGGCCAACGTCCTGACTTTC.

This clonotype appeared a few times. The chain uses TRBV20-1 and TRBJ1-4, with D perhaps TRBD1 (5 bases). The V end was cut by 1 base, the J end by 7 bases, with 19 bases between. CDR3 size: 16 residues. CDR1 is DFQATT and CDR2 is SNEGSKA in the germline V gene (reference sequence). CDR3 sequence: CSARAAGGGHSEKLFF. The CDR3 coding sequence is TGCAGTGCTAGAGCCGCGGGGGGAGGACATAGTGAAAAACTGTTTTTT.

This chain links TRBV10-3 with TRBJ2-3, with 8 bases lining up with TRBD1. Germline CDR1 ENHRY, CDR2 SYGVKD. The CDR3 totals 14 residues. The V gene end was trimmed by 4 bases and the J gene end by 0 bases; junction bases not matched to a gene: 0. CDR3 protein: CAISGQGSTDTQYF. The CDR3 DNA is TGTGCCATCAGTGGACAGGGGAGCACAGATACGCAGTATTTT.

This chain uses TRBV21-1 with TRBJ2-7; the D segment call TRBD2 is taken from the table without a DNA check. TRBV21-1 is tagged as a pseudogene. This CDR3 has 15 residues. CDR3 nucleotide sequence: TGTGCCAGCAGCAAACTACTAGCGGGAGGTGGCGAGCAGTACTTC. It encodes CASSKLLAGGGEQYF.

This clonotype has just a few counts. The genes are TRBV21-1 and TRBJ2-5; the table names TRBD2, a call not compared with the DNA. TRBV21-1 is deemed a pseudogene. The CDR3 runs to 17 residues. This CDR3 reads CASSKRTSGRPKETQYF. CDR3 nucleotides: TGTGCCAGCAGCAAAAGAACTAGCGGGAGACCAAAAGAGACCCAGTACTTC.

This chain uses TRBV2 with TRBJ1-5, with D perhaps matching TRBD1 (6 bases). The CDR3 has 13 amino acids. Germline V gene sequence: CDR1 SNHLY, CDR2 FYNNEI. Trimming took 6 bases from V and 6 from J, leaving 12 bases between them. The CDR3 DNA reads as TGTGCCAGCAGACAACAGGGTGCTCAGCCCCAGCATTTT. Amino acid sequence: CASRQQGAQPQHF.